This T cell receptor beta chain is from a study of T cell responses to AZD1222 COVID-19 vaccine. Study results and caveats: Females made up more of the donors, who were largely white British, and clonal diversity may have come out too low. At study baseline, merely over 5 AZD1222 recipients were seropositive. Across spike, vaccine-associated CD4 TCRs were found, dominant at 160-218 and 743-854. Researchers took repertoire samples only after the peak T cell response had come.

Measured with immunoSEQ multiplex PCR; TCRdb has only the in-frame clones, and not every one. The sample includes 250,000 to 300,000 clones, 90% to 95% of them seen just once. In regard to this clone: What it recognizes is unknown.

Trimming left V 4 bases short and J 0 bases short, with 13 bases between. This CDR3 is 16 amino acids long. Germline assignment: CDR1 LNHNV and CDR2 YYDKDF (reference sequence). This sequence originates from an adult who received the AZD1222 COVID-19 vaccine. The input for sequencing was peripheral blood, taken 28 days after the second AZD1222 dose. The chain couples TRBV15 to TRBJ1-5; D not resolved. CDR3 coding DNA: TGTGCCACCAGCATTTTCTACACCGTTAGCAATCAGCCCCAGCATTTT. It is translated as CATSIFYTVSNQPQHF.